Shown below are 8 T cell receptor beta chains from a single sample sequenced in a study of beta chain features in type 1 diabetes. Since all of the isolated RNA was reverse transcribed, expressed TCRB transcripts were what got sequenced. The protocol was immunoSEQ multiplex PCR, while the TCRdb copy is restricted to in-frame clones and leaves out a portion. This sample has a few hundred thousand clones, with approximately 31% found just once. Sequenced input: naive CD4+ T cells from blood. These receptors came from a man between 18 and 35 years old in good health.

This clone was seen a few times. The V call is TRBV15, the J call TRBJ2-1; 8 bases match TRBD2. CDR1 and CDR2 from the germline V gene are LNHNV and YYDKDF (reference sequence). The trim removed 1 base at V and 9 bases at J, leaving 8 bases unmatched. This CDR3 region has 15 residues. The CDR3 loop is CATSRATSGRSEQFF. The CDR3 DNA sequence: TGTGCCACCAGCAGAGCTACAAGCGGGAGAAGTGAGCAGTTCTTC.

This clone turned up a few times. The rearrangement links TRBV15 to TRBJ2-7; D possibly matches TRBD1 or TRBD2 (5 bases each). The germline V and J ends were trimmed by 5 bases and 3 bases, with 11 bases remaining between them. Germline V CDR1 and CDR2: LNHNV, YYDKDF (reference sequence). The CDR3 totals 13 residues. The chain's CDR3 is CATSRDPDYEQYF. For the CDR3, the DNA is TGTGCCACCAGCCGGGACCCTGACTACGAGCAGTACTTC. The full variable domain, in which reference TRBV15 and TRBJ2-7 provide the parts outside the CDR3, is DAMVIQNPRYQVTQFGKPVTLSCSQTLNHNVMYWYQQKSSQAPKLLFHYYDKDFNNEADTPDNFQSRRPNTSFCFLDIRSPGLGDTAMYLCATSRDPDYEQYFGPGTRLTVT.

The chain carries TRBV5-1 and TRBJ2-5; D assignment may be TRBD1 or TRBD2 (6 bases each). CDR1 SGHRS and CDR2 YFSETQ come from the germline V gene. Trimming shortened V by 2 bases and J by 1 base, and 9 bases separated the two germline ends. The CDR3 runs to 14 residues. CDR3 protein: CASSFGGGQETQYF. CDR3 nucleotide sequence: TGCGCCAGCAGCTTTGGAGGGGGCCAAGAGACCCAGTACTTC.

In DNA, the CDR3 is TGCAGCGTAGGGACGGGTACCAAAAACATTCAGTACTTC. Translation gives CSVGTGTKNIQYF. The chain has TRBV29-1 and TRBJ2-4; TRBD1 or TRBD2 may be the D gene (5 bases each). The V and J ends lost 6 bases and 2 bases respectively, with 11 bases between them. The germline gives CDR1 SQVTM, CDR2 ANQGSEA. The CDR3 consists of 13 residues.

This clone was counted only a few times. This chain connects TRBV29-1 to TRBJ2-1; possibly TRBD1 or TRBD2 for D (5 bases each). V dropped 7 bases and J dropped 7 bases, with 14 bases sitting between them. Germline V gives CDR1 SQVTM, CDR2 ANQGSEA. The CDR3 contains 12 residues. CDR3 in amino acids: CSGGTTSNEQFF. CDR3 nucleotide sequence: TGCAGCGGAGGGACCACGAGTAATGAGCAGTTCTTC.

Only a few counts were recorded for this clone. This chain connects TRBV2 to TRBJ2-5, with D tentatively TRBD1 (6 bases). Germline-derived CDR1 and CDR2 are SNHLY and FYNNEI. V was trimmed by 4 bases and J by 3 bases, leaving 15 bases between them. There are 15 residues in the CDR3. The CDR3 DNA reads TGTGCCAGCAGTGTTTATGGACAGCGAGAAGAGACCCAGTACTTC. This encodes CASSVYGQREETQYF. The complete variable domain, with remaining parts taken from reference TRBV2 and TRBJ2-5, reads EPEVTQTPSHQVTQMGQEVILRCVPISNHLYFYWYRQILGQKVEFLVSFYNNEISEKSEIFDDQFSVERPDGSNFTLKIRSTKLEDSAMYFCASSVYGQREETQYFGPGTRLLVL.

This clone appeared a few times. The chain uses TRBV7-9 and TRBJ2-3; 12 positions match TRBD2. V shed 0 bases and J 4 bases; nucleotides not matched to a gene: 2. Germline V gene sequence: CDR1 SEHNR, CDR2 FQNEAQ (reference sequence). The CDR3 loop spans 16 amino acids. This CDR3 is CASSLALAGGPDTQYF. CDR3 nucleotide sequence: TGTGCCAGCAGCTTAGCGCTAGCGGGAGGGCCAGATACGCAGTATTTT. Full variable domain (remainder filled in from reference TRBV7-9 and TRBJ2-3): DTGVSQNPRHKITKRGQNVTFRCDPISEHNRLYWYRQTLGQGPEFLTYFQNEAQLEKSRLLSDRFSAERPKGSFSTLEIQRTEQGDSAMYLCASSLALAGGPDTQYFGPGTRLTVL.

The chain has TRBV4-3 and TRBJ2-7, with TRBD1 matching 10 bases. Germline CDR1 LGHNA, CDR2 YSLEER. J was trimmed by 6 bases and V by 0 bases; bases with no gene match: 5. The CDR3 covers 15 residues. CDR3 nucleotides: TGCGCCAGCAGCCAAGATGGGACAGGGGTACGCGAGCAGTACTTC. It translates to CASSQDGTGVREQYF.